Many counts were recorded for the clone carrying this T cell receptor (beta chain). Other DNA sequences within the sample encode an identical CDR3. The data belong to a study of blood T cell repertoires in COVID-19. Turning to the study itself: There were acute and convalescent COVID-19 samples, and they came from the United States, Italy and Spain. T cells, B-cell-depleted T cells, or PBMCs provided the cDNA or gDNA that served as material.

Under the authors' procedure: Estimated nucleated cell counts came from reference gene primer amplification. Clones were sequenced by immunoSEQ multiplex PCR, and TCRdb holds only the in-frame ones, with some missing. The DNA gave D and trimming, while V, J and clone size come from that table. The sample holds roughly 240,000 clones, roughly four fifths seen once. The sequence was obtained from a woman between 70 and 85 years old with acute or convalescent COVID-19. Input material: peripheral blood.

The CDR3 region is CASSRDRGGYTF. CDR3 bases: TGTGCCAGCAGTCGGGACAGGGGAGGCTACACCTTC. The rearrangement links TRBV12-3 or TRBV12-4 to TRBJ1-2; TRBD1 agrees at 10 bases. V shed 5 bases and J 8 bases; nucleotides not matched to a gene: 2. The CDR3 length is 12 residues.